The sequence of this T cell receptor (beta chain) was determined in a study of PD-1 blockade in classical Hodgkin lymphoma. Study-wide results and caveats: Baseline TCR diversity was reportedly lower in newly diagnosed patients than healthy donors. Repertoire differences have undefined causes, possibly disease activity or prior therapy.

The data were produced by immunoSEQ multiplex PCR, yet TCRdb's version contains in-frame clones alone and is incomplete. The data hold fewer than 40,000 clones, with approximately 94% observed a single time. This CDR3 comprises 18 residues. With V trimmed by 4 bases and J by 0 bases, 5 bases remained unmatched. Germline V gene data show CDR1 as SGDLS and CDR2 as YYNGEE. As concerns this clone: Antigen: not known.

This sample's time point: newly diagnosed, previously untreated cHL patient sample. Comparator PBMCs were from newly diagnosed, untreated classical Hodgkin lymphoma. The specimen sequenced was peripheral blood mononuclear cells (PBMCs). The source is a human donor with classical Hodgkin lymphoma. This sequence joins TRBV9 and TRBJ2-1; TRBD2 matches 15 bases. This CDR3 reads CASSTGLAGGGSYNEQFF. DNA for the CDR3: TGTGCCAGCAGCACTGGACTAGCGGGAGGGGGCTCCTACAATGAGCAGTTCTTC.